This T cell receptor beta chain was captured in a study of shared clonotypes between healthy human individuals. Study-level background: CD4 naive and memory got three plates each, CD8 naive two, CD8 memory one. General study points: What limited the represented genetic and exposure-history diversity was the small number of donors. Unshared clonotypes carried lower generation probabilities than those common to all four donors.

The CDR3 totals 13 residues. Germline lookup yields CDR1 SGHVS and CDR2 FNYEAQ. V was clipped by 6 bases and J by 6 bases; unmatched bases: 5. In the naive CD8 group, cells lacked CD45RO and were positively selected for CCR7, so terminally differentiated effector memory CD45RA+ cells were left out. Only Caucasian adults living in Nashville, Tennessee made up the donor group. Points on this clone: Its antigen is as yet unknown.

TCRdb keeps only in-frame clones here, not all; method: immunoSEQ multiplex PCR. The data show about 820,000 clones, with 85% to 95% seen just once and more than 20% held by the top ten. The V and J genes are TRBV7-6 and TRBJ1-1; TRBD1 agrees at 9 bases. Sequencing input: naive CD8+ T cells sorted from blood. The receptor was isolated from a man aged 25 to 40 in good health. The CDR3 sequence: CASRSDRGSEAFF. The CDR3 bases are TGTGCCAGCAGATCCGACAGGGGGTCTGAAGCTTTCTTT.